These T cell receptor beta chains were read from a single sample in a study of patients with pleural tuberculosis. MiXCR was run by TCRdb on the reads, yielding one entry per CDR3 protein. The profile shows 29,000 or so distinct CDR3 sequences, 18% of them singletons. Source material: peripheral blood. All receptors derive from a human donor with pleural tuberculosis. The CDR3 runs from the conserved cysteine through the conserved F or W. The D gene is left open where the match is weak. The size of a clone is reported for some rows only, either as once, few or many, or as a class for expanded clones.

j_call clone_size v_call d_call cdr3_aa cdr3_nt
TRBJ2-1 many TRBV4-3 TRBD2 CASSQDGLAGGHYNEQFF TGCGCCAGCAGCCAAGATGGACTAGCGGGGGGGCACTACAATGAGCAGTTCTTC
TRBJ1-2 many TRBV7-9 - CASSLGSSGVYGYTF TGTGCCAGCAGCTTAGGCTCATCGGGGGTCTATGGCTACACCTTC
TRBJ2-1 many TRBV29-1 TRBD2 CSVVVAGVVYNEQFF TGCAGCGTCGTCGTAGCGGGAGTTGTGTACAATGAGCAGTTCTTC
TRBJ2-3 many TRBV5-1 - CASSLDSSTDTQYF TGCGCCAGCAGCTTGGACAGCAGCACAGATACGCAGTATTTT
TRBJ2-1 many TRBV27 - CASSLGRNEQFF TGTGCCAGCAGTCTCGGACGGAATGAGCAGTTCTTC
TRBJ1-5 medium-sized TRBV6-1 - CASITGEGPQHF TGTGCCAGCATTACGGGCGAGGGACCCCAGCATTTT
TRBJ2-7 many TRBV19 - CASSIGDGSYEQYF TGTGCCAGTAGTATCGGCGACGGCTCCTACGAGCAGTACTTC
TRBJ1-2 many TRBV4-1 - CASSSTPGRSYGYTF TGCGCCAGCAGCTCAACACCGGGACGGTCCTATGGCTACACCTTC
TRBJ2-5 many TRBV4-1 - CASSQDGGGVETQYF TGCGCCAGCAGCCAAGACGGAGGAGGCGTAGAGACCCAGTACTTC
TRBJ1-2 many TRBV5-1 - CASSLFPRGNGYTF TGCGCCAGCAGCTTGTTTCCCAGGGGTAATGGCTACACCTTC
TRBJ1-2 many TRBV7-2 TRBD1 CASSFGQGAGYTF TGTGCCAGCAGCTTCGGACAGGGGGCTGGCTACACCTTC
TRBJ1-2 - TRBV6-6 - CASRCPGGGGYTF TGTGCCAGCAGGTGCCCAGGAGGAGGGGGCTACACCTTC
TRBJ1-5 many TRBV10-3 - CAISEMGRGGNQPQHF TGTGCCATCAGTGAGATGGGGAGGGGAGGCAATCAGCCCCAGCATTTT
TRBJ1-1 medium-sized TRBV20-1 - CSARPWSW TGCAGTGCTAGACCTTGGAGCTGG
TRBJ2-7 many TRBV7-9 - CASSLGDYEQYF TGTGCCAGCAGCTTGGGGGACTACGAGCAGTACTTC
TRBJ1-1 - TRBV28 TRBD1 CASSLLTGVRTEAFF TGTGCCAGCAGTTTATTGACAGGGGTGCGCACTGAAGCTTTCTTT
TRBJ2-3 - TRBV4-2 - CASSQAPATTSTHTQYF TGTGCCAGCAGTCAGGCCCCGGCGACTACTAGCACACATACGCAGTATTTT
TRBJ1-1 many TRBV7-9 - CASRPLIGRMNTEAFF TGTGCCAGCAGGCCACTTATTGGACGGATGAACACTGAAGCTTTCTTT
TRBJ1-1 many TRBV14 TRBD1 CASSQGLETGVYTEAFF TGTGCCAGCAGCCAGGGACTGGAGACAGGGGTTTACACTGAAGCTTTCTTT
TRBJ1-1 many TRBV7-9 TRBD1 CASSLPYRGRNTEAFF TGTGCCAGCAGCTTACCCTACAGGGGGAGGAACACTGAAGCTTTCTTT
TRBJ2-1 many TRBV5-4 TRBD1 CASSPGAGGSYNEQFF TGTGCCAGCAGCCCCGGCGCAGGGGGCTCCTACAATGAGCAGTTCTTC
TRBJ1-2 many TRBV6-1 - CASRGGGTVLDYTF TGTGCCAGCAGGGGGGGAGGAACAGTTCTTGACTACACCTTC
TRBJ2-1 - TRBV13 TRBD2 CASSLGWLAGAEQFF TGTGCCAGCAGCTTAGGCTGGCTAGCGGGGGCCGAGCAGTTCTTC
TRBJ2-3 many TRBV9 - CASSGLLTDTQYF TGTGCCAGCAGCGGACTTCTTACAGATACGCAGTATTTT
TRBJ2-1 many TRBV9 - CASSGINRAGSNEQFF TGTGCCAGCAGCGGGATCAACAGGGCCGGGTCGAATGAGCAGTTCTTC
TRBJ1-2 many TRBV5-4 TRBD1 CASSSDRGSDGYTF TGTGCCAGCAGCTCGGACAGGGGTTCGGATGGCTACACCTTC
TRBJ2-7 many TRBV11-1 - CASSSLTGPYEQYF TGTGCCAGCAGCTCTCTAACGGGCCCCTACGAGCAGTACTTC
TRBJ1-5 medium-sized TRBV2 - CASSESRSNQPQHF TGTGCCAGCAGTGAGAGCAGAAGCAATCAGCCCCAGCATTTT
TRBJ2-2 many TRBV6-2/TRBV6-3 TRBD2 CASSSSGGGELFF TGTGCCAGCAGTTCAAGCGGGGGCGGGGAGCTGTTTTTT
TRBJ2-5 medium-sized TRBV27 - CASSLTSGGWTQYF TGTGCCAGCAGTTTAACATCTGGGGGATGGACCCAGTACTTC
TRBJ1-2 many TRBV29-1 - CSVPDSYGYTF TGCAGCGTTCCGGACAGCTATGGCTACACCTTC
TRBJ2-1 many TRBV12-3/TRBV12-4 TRBD2 CASRGLAGSNEQFF TGTGCCAGCAGGGGACTAGCGGGGTCCAATGAGCAGTTCTTC
TRBJ1-1 many TRBV9 - CASSVDGRTEAFF TGTGCCAGCAGCGTAGACGGTCGGACTGAAGCTTTCTTT
TRBJ2-3 many TRBV7-2 TRBD2 CASSYPGLALSTDTQYF TGTGCCAGCAGCTATCCAGGACTAGCTTTGAGCACAGATACGCAGTATTTT
TRBJ1-2 many TRBV29-1 - CSVSGSYGYTF TGCAGCGTTTCTGGTTCCTATGGCTACACCTTC
TRBJ2-7 many TRBV6-1 - CASETGYEQYF TGTGCCAGCGAGACAGGCTACGAGCAGTACTTC
TRBJ2-5 once TRBV5-5 - CASSFRLSGQETQYF TGTGCCAGCAGCTTTCGTCTCAGCGGCCAAGAGACCCAGTACTTC
TRBJ1-1 many TRBV12-3/TRBV12-4 - CASRTPGLNTEAFF TGTGCCAGCAGGACACCGGGCCTGAACACTGAAGCTTTCTTT
TRBJ1-1 many TRBV29-1 - CSVEANLDTEAFF TGCAGCGTTGAAGCTAACCTAGACACTGAAGCTTTCTTT
TRBJ2-1 - TRBV4-2 - CASSQGILYEQFF TGTGCCAGCAGCCAAGGGATACTTTATGAGCAGTTCTTC
TRBJ1-2 many TRBV7-2 - CASSLAPDLVYGYTF TGTGCCAGCAGCTTAGCACCGGATTTGGTCTATGGCTACACCTTC
TRBJ2-3 many TRBV20-1 - CSARDPGTDTQYF TGCAGTGCTAGAGATCCGGGCACAGATACGCAGTATTTT
TRBJ2-2 many TRBV4-1 - CASSLGLGITNTGELFF TGCGCCAGCAGCCTTGGCTTAGGGATTACGAACACCGGGGAGCTGTTTTTT
TRBJ2-1 once TRBV18 TRBD2 CASSPTPAGGPNERFF TGTGCCAGCTCACCTACCCCAGCGGGGGGGCCCAATGAGCGGTTCTTC
TRBJ2-1 many TRBV11-2 TRBD1 CASSQWTGGHNEQFF TGTGCCAGCAGCCAATGGACAGGGGGGCACAATGAGCAGTTCTTC
TRBJ1-5 many TRBV5-1 TRBD1 CASSLTGGINQPQHF TGCGCCAGCAGCCTGACAGGGGGAATCAATCAGCCCCAGCATTTT
TRBJ2-3 many TRBV5-1 - CASSFGREVDTQYF TGCGCCAGCAGCTTCGGCAGGGAGGTAGATACGCAGTATTTT
TRBJ2-7 many TRBV20-1 - CSAREGVYHEQYF TGCAGTGCTAGAGAGGGGGTTTACCACGAGCAGTACTTC
TRBJ2-6 many TRBV6-2/TRBV6-3 TRBD1 CASSSFPGQTISGANVLTF TGTGCCAGCAGCTCTTTCCCGGGACAGACCATCTCTGGGGCCAACGTCCTGACTTTC
TRBJ1-1 many TRBV12-3/TRBV12-4 - CASSRFGVNTEAFF TGTGCCAGCAGTAGATTTGGGGTTAACACTGAAGCTTTCTTT
TRBJ2-5 - TRBV5-4 TRBD1 CASSPVGAGQGVETQYF TGTGCCAGCAGCCCTGTGGGCGCGGGACAGGGGGTAGAGACCCAGTACTTC
TRBJ2-7 - TRBV19 TRBD1 CASSISTGFYEQYF TGTGCCAGTAGTATCTCGACAGGGTTCTACGAGCAGTACTTC